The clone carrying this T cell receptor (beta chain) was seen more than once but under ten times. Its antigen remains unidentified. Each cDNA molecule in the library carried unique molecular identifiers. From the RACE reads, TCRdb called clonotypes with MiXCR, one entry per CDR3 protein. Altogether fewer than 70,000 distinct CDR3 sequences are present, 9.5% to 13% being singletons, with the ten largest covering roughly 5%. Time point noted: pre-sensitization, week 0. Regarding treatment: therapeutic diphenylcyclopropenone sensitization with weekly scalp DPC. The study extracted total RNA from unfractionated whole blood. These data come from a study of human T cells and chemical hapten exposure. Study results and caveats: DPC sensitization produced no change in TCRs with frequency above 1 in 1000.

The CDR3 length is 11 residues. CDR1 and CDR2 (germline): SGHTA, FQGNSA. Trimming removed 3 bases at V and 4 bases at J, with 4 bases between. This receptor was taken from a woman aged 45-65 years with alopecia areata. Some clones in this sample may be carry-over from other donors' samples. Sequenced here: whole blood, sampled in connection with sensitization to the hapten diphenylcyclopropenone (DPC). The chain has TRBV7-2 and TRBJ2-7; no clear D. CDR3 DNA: TGTGCCAGCAGCTTCCGATACGAGCAGTACTTC. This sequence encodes CASSFRYEQYF. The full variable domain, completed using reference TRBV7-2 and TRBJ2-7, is GAGVSQSPSNKVTEKGKDVELRCDPISGHTALYWYRQSLGQGLEFLIYFQGNSAPDKSGLPSDRFSAERTGGSVSTLTIQRTQQEDSAVYLCASSFRYEQYFGPGTRLTVT.